These 20 T cell receptor beta chains were sequenced from one sample in a study of blood T cells in healthy people across ages. Using a J-beta primer mix together with a sample-barcoded 5' primer, a second PCR was run for roughly 7 to 12 cycles. TCRdb itself ran the 5' RACE reads through MiXCR, one entry per CDR3 protein. The data hold nearly 1 million distinct CDR3 sequences, with about 51% observed a single time. Specimen: blood. The receptors come from a woman in her sixties in good health.

A note on this clonotype: One base away lies a much larger clone, so this may be a sequencing read error. The genes are TRBV7-2 and TRBJ1-2; TRBD1 might be the D (6 bases). This CDR3 spans 14 amino acids. Deletions cut 10 bases from V and 0 bases from J, with 15 bases between. The germline V gene encodes CDR1 SGHTA and CDR2 FQGNSA. The CDR3, as DNA: TGTGCCAACAGTCAAGGGACATCTAACTATGGCTACACCTTC. This codes for CANSQGTSNYGYTF. Variable domain in full (rest from reference TRBV7-2 and TRBJ1-2): GAGVSQSPSNKVTEKGKDVELRCDPISGHTALYWYRQSLGQGLEFLIYFQGNSAPDKSGLPSDRFSAERTGGSVSTLTIQRTQQEDSAVYLCANSQGTSNYGYTFGSGTRLTVV.

The rearrangement links TRBV28 to TRBJ2-1, with 8 bases matching TRBD1. CDR1 MDHEN and CDR2 SYDVKM come from the germline V gene. The ends lost 4 bases at V and 14 bases at J; junction bases unmatched: 16. The CDR3 spans 15 residues. The CDR3: CASSSGRINLQGEFF. CDR3 in DNA: TGTGCCAGCAGTTCGGGCAGGATCAATTTACAGGGGGAGTTCTTC.

CDR3 loop: CATSRESGTETQYF. The CDR3 region has the DNA TGTGCCACCAGCAGAGAGAGCGGCACTGAGACCCAGTACTTC. This sequence joins TRBV15 and TRBJ2-4; perhaps TRBD2 as D (5 bases). The better agreement between TRBJ2-5 and the DNA end casts doubt on the J call. CDR3 length: 14 residues. Looked up from germline, CDR1 is LNHNV and CDR2 is YYDKDF (reference sequence).

This clonotype showed up just a few times. The chain combines TRBV7-2 with TRBJ1-1; no reliable D call. CDR1 is SGHTA, CDR2 FQGNSA, per germline. Between the trimmed V and J ends, which lost 6 bases and 0 bases, there was a span of 11 bases. The CDR3 is made up of 14 amino acids. The CDR3 nucleotides read TGTGCCAGCAGACAAACACGTATGAACACTGAAGCTTTCTTT. This translates into CASRQTRMNTEAFF.

The gene calls are TRBV9 and TRBJ1-2; D is perhaps TRBD1 (6 bases). The CDR3 is 14 amino acids. Germline CDR1 and CDR2: SGDLS and YYNGEE. V lost 3 bases and J lost 8, with 17 bases in between. The CDR3 DNA reads as TGTGCCAGCAGCGAAGGGACACTTGACGGGGGCTACACCTTC. This gives the protein CASSEGTLDGGYTF.

The gene calls are TRBV20-1 and TRBJ2-4; D might be TRBD1 (6 bases). The J call may be mistaken, given a closer DNA end match to TRBJ2-7. The germline V gene encodes CDR1 DFQATT and CDR2 SNEGSKA (reference sequence). The CDR3 is made up of 14 amino acids. CDR3 in DNA: TGCAGTGCGGATCCGGGACAAACTTCCTACGAGCAGTACTTC. Translating gives CSADPGQTSYEQYF.

This clonotype was seen once. A much more abundant neighbour one base away suggests this may be a read error. The chain couples TRBV2 to TRBJ2-5; D remains unclear. The CDR3 loop spans 11 amino acids. Trimming removed 4 bases at V and 5 bases at J, with 5 bases between. The germline gives CDR1 SNHLY, CDR2 FYNNEI. The DNA of the CDR3 is TGTGCCAGCAGTGTGATGGAGACCCAGTACTTC. Translated, it gives CASSVMETQYF.

The rearrangement links TRBV20-1 to TRBJ2-3; D might be TRBD2 (6 bases). The V gene lost 3 bases and the J gene lost 4 bases, with 11 bases spanning the gap. This CDR3 has 13 residues. The germline gives CDR1 DFQATT, CDR2 SNEGSKA (reference sequence). The CDR3: CSARAGTSDTQYF. The CDR3, as DNA: TGCAGTGCTAGGGCGGGGACCTCAGATACGCAGTATTTT.

This chain connects TRBV12-3 or TRBV12-4 to TRBJ2-1, with D maybe TRBD2 (5 bases). V lost 7 bases and J 4 bases, leaving 14 bases between the germline ends. This CDR3 has 14 residues. In nucleotides, the CDR3 is TGTGCCAGCATGGGAACTAGAGCGTACAATGAGCAGTTCTTC. Protein product: CASMGTRAYNEQFF.

The CDR3 is CASKEAVPYEQYF. CDR3 coding DNA: TGTGCCAGCAAAGAGGCAGTTCCCTACGAGCAGTACTTC. V usage is TRBV6-2 or TRBV6-3 and J usage is TRBJ2-4; no clear D. The J call could be wrong; TRBJ2-7 is a better fit for the DNA end. This CDR3 region has 13 residues. Looked up from germline, CDR1 is MNHEY and CDR2 is SVGEGT.

V gene TRBV7-2 combines with J gene TRBJ2-3, with 14 positions matching TRBD2. The J segment lost 5 bases and the V segment lost 5 bases, leaving 9 bases of the junction unmatched. Per germline, CDR1 SGHTA and CDR2 FQGNSA. This CDR3 comprises 17 residues. CDR3 sequence (DNA): TGTGCCAGCAGCCGAGGGACTAGCGGGAGTATTAGAGATACGCAGTATTTT. This codes for CASSRGTSGSIRDTQYF.

The V gene is TRBV28, the J gene TRBJ2-4; D gene ambiguous. Trimming took off 3 bases at V and 4 bases at J, with 13 bases between the two ends. The CDR3 is 15 amino acids. Germline V lookup: CDR1 MDHEN, CDR2 SYDVKM. The CDR3 DNA reads TGTGCCAGCAGTTTTCGGCTCGCTGGTAAAAACATTCAGTACTTC. It yields the protein CASSFRLAGKNIQYF.

The gene calls are TRBV28 and TRBJ2-5; D may be TRBD1 (5 bases). The DNA matches TRBJ2-7 better at its end, which makes the J call doubtful. Germline V gives CDR1 MDHEN, CDR2 SYDVKM. The CDR3 is 11 amino acids. CDR3 region: CATGLTYEQYF. Written as DNA, the CDR3 is TGTGCCACAGGGCTGACCTACGAGCAGTACTTC.

This clonotype has at least ten counts. V gene TRBV29-1 combines with J gene TRBJ2-1; no clear D gene. The CDR3 is 14 amino acids. The germline V gene has CDR1 SQVTM and CDR2 ANQGSEA. V gave up 4 bases and J gave up 2 bases, with 12 bases separating them. The CDR3 nucleotides read TGCAGCGTTGTAGGGCTGGCCCCCTACAATGAGCAGTTCTTC. Translation: CSVVGLAPYNEQFF.

As regards this clonotype: A much larger clone lies one base from this, so it may be a read error. This rearrangement joins TRBV10-3 to TRBJ2-1; 9 positions match TRBD2. The CDR3 contains 17 residues. The ends lost 3 bases at V and 8 bases at J; junction bases unmatched: 14. From germline, CDR1 is ENHRY and CDR2 SYGVKD. The CDR3 region is CAISDPLIAGAGDEQFF. The CDR3 bases are TGTGCCATCAGTGACCCCCTGATAGCGGGAGCAGGCGATGAGCAGTTCTTC.

V usage is TRBV20-1 and J usage is TRBJ2-1; no clear D. Trimming took off 6 bases at V and 5 bases at J, with 14 bases between the two ends. Germline CDR1 DFQATT, CDR2 SNEGSKA (reference sequence). The CDR3 runs 13 residues. CDR3 amino acids: CSASPTIDNEQFF. DNA for the CDR3: TGCAGTGCATCTCCGACCATAGACAATGAGCAGTTCTTC.

The V gene is TRBV29-1, the J gene TRBJ1-2; D is uncertain. The CDR3 runs 11 residues. V was trimmed by 4 bases and J by 8 bases, leaving 11 bases between them. Germline values: CDR1 SQVTM, CDR2 ANQGSEA. The CDR3, as DNA: TGCAGCGTTGGCGATTTCGGAGGCTACACCTTC. This gives the protein CSVGDFGGYTF.

This clonotype was counted a few times. The V gene is TRBV5-1, the J gene TRBJ2-3, with D possibly being TRBD1 (6 bases). V dropped 5 bases and J dropped 5 bases, with 18 bases sitting between them. Germline lookup yields CDR1 SGHRS and CDR2 YFSETQ. The CDR3 spans 15 residues. CDR3 sequence (DNA): TGCGCCAGCAGGCCCACAGGGAACTTGGGAGATACGCAGTATTTT. Amino acid sequence: CASRPTGNLGDTQYF. The complete variable domain, with remaining parts taken from reference TRBV5-1 and TRBJ2-3, reads KAGVTQTPRYLIKTRGQQVTLSCSPISGHRSVSWYQQTPGQGLQFLFEYFSETQRNKGNFPGRFSGRQFSNSRSEMNVSTLELGDSALYLCASRPTGNLGDTQYFGPGTRLTVL.

The chain carries TRBV4-1 and TRBJ1-5; tentative D call: TRBD1 (6 bases). Deletions cut 2 bases from V and 7 bases from J, with 12 bases between. The germline V gene has CDR1 MGHRA and CDR2 YSYEKL. The CDR3 has 14 residues. This CDR3 is CASSQRGGHQPQHF. In DNA, the CDR3 is TGCGCCAGCAGCCAAAGGGGGGGGCACCAGCCCCAGCATTTT.

The CDR3 protein is CASSDPRRQGSGANVLTF. DNA for the CDR3: TGTGCCAGCAGTGACCCACGAAGACAGGGCTCTGGGGCCAACGTCCTGACTTTC. The chain recombines TRBV6-4 with TRBJ2-6; 7 bases are shared with TRBD1. This CDR3 comprises 18 residues. Trimming cost V 2 bases and J 0 bases; bases outside gene matches: 7. CDR1 and CDR2 from the germline V gene are MRHNA and SNTAGT.